This TCR beta chain was identified during a study of T cell repertoires in cytomegalovirus infection. Study summary: Alongside well-studied HLA-B-restricted CMV epitopes, recently identified HLA-C-restricted CMV epitopes were also used.

This clonotype has more than one count but fewer than ten. Its cognate antigen is unknown. Via MiXCR, TCRdb re-called the reads, giving one row per CDR3 protein. This table holds 250,000 to 300,000 distinct CDR3 sequences, around 20% found once. General study findings and limits: Across the ex vivo response, the dominant clonotypes were HLA-C-restricted CMV-specific TCR beta clonotypes.

The sample here was cultured PBMCs, taken from culture after CMV antigen stimulation. The clonotype originates from a human donor in good health (CMV status not recorded). Some clones in this sample may be carry-over from other donors' samples.

In DNA form, the CDR3 reads TGTGCCAGCAGTTCGGATGTCTCACAACAGGGGCTGTGGGCCAAAAACATTCAGTACTTC. Translation gives CASSSDVSQQGLWAKNIQYF. The chain couples TRBV28 to TRBJ2-4, with TRBD1 identical over 7 bases. The germline V gene encodes CDR1 MDHEN and CDR2 SYDVKM. CDR3 length: 20 amino acids. Germline trimming cut 4 bases from V and 1 base from J; bases unmatched to any gene: 19.